One T cell receptor beta chain is described in this entry. CDR1 and CDR2 (germline): LNHDA, SQIVND (reference sequence). The CDR3 has 14 amino acids. The V end lost 6 bases, the J end lost 1 base, and 12 bases lay between the germline ends. Here immunoSEQ multiplex PCR was the method, and the copy in TCRdb shows in-frame clones only, minus some. The sample lists about 130,000 clones; roughly 72% were seen once. The data were taken from a study of blood T cell repertoires in COVID-19. Overall study: PBMCs, B-cell-depleted T cells, or T cells were the source of the cDNA or gDNA that made up the material.

The TCR sequence derives from a human donor in a cohort sampled during active COVID-19. This chain links TRBV19 with TRBJ2-5; TRBD2 is a possible D gene (5 bases). Sequences were obtained from peripheral blood. The CDR3 coding sequence is TGTGCCAGTAGAATTAGCAGCGGCCAAGAGACCCAGTACTTC. It specifies CASRISSGQETQYF.